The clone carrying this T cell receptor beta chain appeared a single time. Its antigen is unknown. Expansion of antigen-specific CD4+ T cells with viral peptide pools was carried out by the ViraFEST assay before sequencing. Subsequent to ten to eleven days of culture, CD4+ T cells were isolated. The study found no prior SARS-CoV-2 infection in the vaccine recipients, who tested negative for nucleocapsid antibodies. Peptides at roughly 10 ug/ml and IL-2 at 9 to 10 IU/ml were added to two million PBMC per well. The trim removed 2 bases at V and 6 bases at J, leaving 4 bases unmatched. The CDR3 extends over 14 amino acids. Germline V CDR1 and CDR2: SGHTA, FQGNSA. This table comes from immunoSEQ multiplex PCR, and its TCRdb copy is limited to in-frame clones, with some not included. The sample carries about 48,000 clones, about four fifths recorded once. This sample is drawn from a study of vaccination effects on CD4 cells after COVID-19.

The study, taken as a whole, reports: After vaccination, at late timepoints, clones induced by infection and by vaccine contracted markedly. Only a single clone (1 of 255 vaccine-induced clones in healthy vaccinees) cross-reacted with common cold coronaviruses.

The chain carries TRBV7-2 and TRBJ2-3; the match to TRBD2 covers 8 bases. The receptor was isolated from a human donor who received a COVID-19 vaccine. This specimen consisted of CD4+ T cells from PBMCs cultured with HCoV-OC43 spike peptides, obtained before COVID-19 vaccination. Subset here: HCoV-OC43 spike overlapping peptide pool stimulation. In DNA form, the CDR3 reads TGTGCCAGCAGCTTACAGCGGGGGTCGGATACGCAGTATTTT. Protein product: CASSLQRGSDTQYF.